This TCR beta chain appears in the sequencing data of a study of T-cell reconstitution after alpha-beta-depleted transplantation in children. The authors prepared the TCRbeta library with unique molecular identifiers. TCRdb reprocessed the PCR reads via MiXCR and lists one record per CDR3 protein. The sample has some 240,000 distinct CDR3 sequences; about 9.6% are singletons. In germline, CDR1 is KGHSH, CDR2 LQKENI. V dropped 4 bases and J dropped 6 bases, with 15 bases sitting between them. The CDR3 sequence is 14 residues long. This clonotype was recorded at least ten times. The TCR sequence derives from a human donor who donated a stem cell graft to a child with SCID. The chain joins TRBV18 to TRBJ1-1; D is possibly TRBD1 (6 bases). The sequencing here drew on PBMCs from the stem cell graft donor, taken from the stem cell graft. CDR3 sequence: CASSLSTGAAEAFF. In nucleotides, the CDR3 is TGTGCCAGCTCACTCTCGACAGGCGCGGCTGAAGCTTTCTTT. The full variable domain, its missing parts supplied by reference TRBV18 and TRBJ1-1, is NAGVMQNPRHLVRRRGQEARLRCSPMKGHSHVYWYRQLPEEGLKFMVYLQKENIIDESGMPKERFSAEFPKEGPSILRIQQVVRGDSAAYFCASSLSTGAAEAFFGQGTRLTVV.